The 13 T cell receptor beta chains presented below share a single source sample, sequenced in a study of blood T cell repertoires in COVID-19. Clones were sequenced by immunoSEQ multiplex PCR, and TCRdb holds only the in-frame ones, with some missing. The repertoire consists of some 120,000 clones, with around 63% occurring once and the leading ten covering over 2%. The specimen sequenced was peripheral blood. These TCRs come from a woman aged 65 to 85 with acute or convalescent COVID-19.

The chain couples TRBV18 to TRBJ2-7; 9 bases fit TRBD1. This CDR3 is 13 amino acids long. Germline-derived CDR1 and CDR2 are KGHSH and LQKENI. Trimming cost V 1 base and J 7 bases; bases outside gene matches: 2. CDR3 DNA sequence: TGTGCCAGCTCACCACTGGGACAGGGTGAGCAGTACTTC. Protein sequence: CASSPLGQGEQYF.

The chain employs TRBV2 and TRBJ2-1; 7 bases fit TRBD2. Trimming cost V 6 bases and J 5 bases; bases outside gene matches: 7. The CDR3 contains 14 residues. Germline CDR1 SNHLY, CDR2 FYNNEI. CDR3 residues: CASRKAGWDNEQFF. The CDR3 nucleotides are TGTGCCAGCAGAAAAGCGGGGTGGGACAATGAGCAGTTCTTC. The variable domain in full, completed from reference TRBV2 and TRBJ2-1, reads EPEVTQTPSHQVTQMGQEVILRCVPISNHLYFYWYRQILGQKVEFLVSFYNNEISEKSEIFDDQFSVERPDGSNFTLKIRSTKLEDSAMYFCASRKAGWDNEQFFGPGTRLTVL.

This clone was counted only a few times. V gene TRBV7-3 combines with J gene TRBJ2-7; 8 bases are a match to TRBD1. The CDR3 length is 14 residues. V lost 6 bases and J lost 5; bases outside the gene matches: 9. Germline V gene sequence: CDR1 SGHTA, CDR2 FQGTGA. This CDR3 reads CASSRDGQGHEQYF. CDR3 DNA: TGTGCCAGCAGTCGAGACGGACAGGGTCACGAGCAGTACTTC. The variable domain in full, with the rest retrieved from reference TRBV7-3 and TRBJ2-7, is GAGVSQTPSNKVTEKGKYVELRCDPISGHTALYWYRQSLGQGPEFLIYFQGTGAADDSGLPNDRFFAVRPEGSVSTLKIQRTERGDSAVYLCASSRDGQGHEQYFGPGTRLTVT.

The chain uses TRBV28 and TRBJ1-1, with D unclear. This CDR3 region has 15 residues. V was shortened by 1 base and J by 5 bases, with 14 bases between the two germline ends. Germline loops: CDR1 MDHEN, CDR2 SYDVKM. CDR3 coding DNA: TGTGCCAGCAGTTTATATCGGAGAGGCAAAACTGAAGCTTTCTTT. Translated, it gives CASSLYRRGKTEAFF.

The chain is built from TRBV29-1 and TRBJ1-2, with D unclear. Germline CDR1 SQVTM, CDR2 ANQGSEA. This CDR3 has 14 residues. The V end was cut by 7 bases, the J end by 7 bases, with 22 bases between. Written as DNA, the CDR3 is TGCAGCGCCAACCCCCCGACATTCGACGGTGGCTACACCTTC. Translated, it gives CSANPPTFDGGYTF.

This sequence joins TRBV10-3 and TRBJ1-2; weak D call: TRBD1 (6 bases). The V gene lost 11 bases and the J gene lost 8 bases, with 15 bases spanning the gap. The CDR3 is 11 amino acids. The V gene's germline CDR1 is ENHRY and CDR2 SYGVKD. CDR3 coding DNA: TGTGCCTCAGGGGACGACCGCGGCTACACCTTC. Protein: CASGDDRGYTF.

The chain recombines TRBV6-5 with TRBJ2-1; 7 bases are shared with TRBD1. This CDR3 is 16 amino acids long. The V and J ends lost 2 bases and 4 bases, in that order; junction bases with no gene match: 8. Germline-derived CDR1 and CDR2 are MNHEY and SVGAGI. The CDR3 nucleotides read TGTGCCAGCAGTTACCTCCCCAGGGGGATTTACAATGAGCAGTTCTTC. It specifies CASSYLPRGIYNEQFF.

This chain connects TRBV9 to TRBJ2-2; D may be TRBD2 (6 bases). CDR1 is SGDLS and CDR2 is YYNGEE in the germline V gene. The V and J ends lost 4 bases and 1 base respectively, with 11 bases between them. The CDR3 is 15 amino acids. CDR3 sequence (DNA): TGTGCCAGCAGCCCTGGGACTGGGAACACCGGGGAGCTGTTTTTT. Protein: CASSPGTGNTGELFF.

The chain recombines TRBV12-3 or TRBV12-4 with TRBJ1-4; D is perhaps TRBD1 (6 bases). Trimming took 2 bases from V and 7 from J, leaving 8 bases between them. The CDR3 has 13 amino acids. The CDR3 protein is CASSLTGSEKLFF. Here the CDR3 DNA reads TGTGCCAGCAGTTTAACAGGGAGTGAAAAACTGTTTTTT.

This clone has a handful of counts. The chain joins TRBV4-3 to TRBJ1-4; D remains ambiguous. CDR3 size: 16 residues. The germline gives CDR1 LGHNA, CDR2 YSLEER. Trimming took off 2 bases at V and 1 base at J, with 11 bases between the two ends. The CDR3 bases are TGCGCCAGCAGCCAAAGTGCTCGGGGAACTAATGAAAAACTGTTTTTT. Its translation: CASSQSARGTNEKLFF.

CDR3 coding DNA: TGTGCCTGGAGTGGAATAATACTGGGGACACCAGTAGCCGGCGATCAGCCCCAGCATTTT. Translating it yields CAWSGIILGTPVAGDQPQHF. The J gene is TRBJ1-5, the V gene TRBV30; TRBD1 might be the D (6 bases). This CDR3 contains 20 residues. V was trimmed by 1 base and J by 5 bases, leaving 30 bases between them. CDR1 is GTSNPN and CDR2 is SVGIG in the germline V gene (reference sequence).

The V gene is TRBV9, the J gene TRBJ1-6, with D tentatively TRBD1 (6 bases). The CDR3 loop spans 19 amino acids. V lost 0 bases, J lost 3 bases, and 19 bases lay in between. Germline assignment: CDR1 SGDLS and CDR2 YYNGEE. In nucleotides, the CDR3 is TGTGCCAGCAGCGTAGGGTGGCAGGGGAAGACGGGCTATAATTCACCCCTCCACTTT. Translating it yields CASSVGWQGKTGYNSPLHF.

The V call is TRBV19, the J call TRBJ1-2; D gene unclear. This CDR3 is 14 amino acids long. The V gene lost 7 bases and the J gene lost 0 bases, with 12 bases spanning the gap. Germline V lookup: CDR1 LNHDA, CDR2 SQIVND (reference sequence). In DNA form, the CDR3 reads TGTGCCAGTACGGAGTTGGCTACTAACTATGGCTACACCTTC. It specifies CASTELATNYGYTF. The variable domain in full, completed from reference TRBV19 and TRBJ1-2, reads DGGITQSPKYLFRKEGQNVTLSCEQNLNHDAMYWYRQDPGQGLRLIYYSQIVNDFQKGDIAEGYSVSREKKESFPLTVTSAQKNPTAFYLCASTELATNYGYTFGSGTRLTVV.